Reported below is one T cell receptor (beta chain). What it binds is unknown. The sample is drawn from a study of shared clonotypes between healthy human individuals. Study-level results: Although depth was large, rarefaction showed that sequencing of the sorted subsets was incomplete.

Only CD45RO-negative cells positively selected for CCR7 counted as naive CD8 cells, so terminally differentiated effector memory CD45RA+ cells were excluded. Authors' processing steps: Junction-only sequences without quality scores were provided by ImmunoSEQ, so filtering was different. Only in-frame clones appear in the TCRdb table, and some are missing; sequencing was by immunoSEQ multiplex PCR. Clone size and V and J calls were adopted from that table, with D and trimming inferred from the DNA. The table shows millions of clones, with 90% to 95% occurring only once. This sequence originates from a man younger than 30 in good health. Some clones in this sample may be carry-over from other donors' samples. The source material was naive CD8+ T cells from PBMCs.

The CDR3 coding sequence is TGCGCCAGCAGTGAGATCCTAATTCCAGATACGCAGTATTTT. This translates into CASSEILIPDTQYF. The rearrangement links TRBV10-1 to TRBJ2-3, with D unclear. Trimming took 2 bases from V and 4 from J, leaving 10 bases between them. This CDR3 has 14 residues. The germline V gene has CDR1 WNHNN and CDR2 SYGVQD (reference sequence).